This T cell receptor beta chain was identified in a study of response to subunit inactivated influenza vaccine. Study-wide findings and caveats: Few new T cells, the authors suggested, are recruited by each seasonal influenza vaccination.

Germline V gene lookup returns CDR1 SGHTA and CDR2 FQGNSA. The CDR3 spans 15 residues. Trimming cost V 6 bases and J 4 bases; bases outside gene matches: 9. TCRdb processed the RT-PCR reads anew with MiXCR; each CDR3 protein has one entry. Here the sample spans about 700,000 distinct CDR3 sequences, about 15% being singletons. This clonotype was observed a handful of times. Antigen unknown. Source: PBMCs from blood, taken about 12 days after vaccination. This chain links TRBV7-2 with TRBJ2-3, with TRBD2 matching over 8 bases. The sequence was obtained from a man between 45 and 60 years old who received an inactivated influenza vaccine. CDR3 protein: CASRLTSVRADTQYF. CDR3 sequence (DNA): TGTGCCAGCAGATTGACTAGCGTCCGTGCAGATACGCAGTATTTT.